The 32 T cell receptor beta chains given below trace back to one sample, sequenced in a study of blood T cell repertoires in COVID-19. The protocol was immunoSEQ multiplex PCR, while the TCRdb copy is restricted to in-frame clones and leaves out a portion. The sample comprises 100,000 or so clones, nearly 90% of which are singletons, and 5.5% to 6.5% rests with the top ten. Sequenced: peripheral blood. The receptors were gathered from a woman in her fifties or sixties with acute or convalescent COVID-19.

The V and J genes are TRBV7-3 and TRBJ2-2; 7 bases agree with TRBD2. J was trimmed by 2 bases and V by 4 bases; bases with no gene match: 7. Germline CDR1 and CDR2: SGHTA and FQGTGA. CDR3 length: 16 amino acids. CDR3 amino acids: CASSSRPAGNTGELFF. The DNA for the CDR3 is TGTGCCAGCAGCTCCCGGCCAGCGGGAAACACCGGGGAGCTGTTTTTT. The whole variable domain, filled in from reference TRBV7-3 and TRBJ2-2, reads GAGVSQTPSNKVTEKGKYVELRCDPISGHTALYWYRQSLGQGPEFLIYFQGTGAADDSGLPNDRFFAVRPEGSVSTLKIQRTERGDSAVYLCASSSRPAGNTGELFFGEGSRLTVL.

This sequence joins TRBV14 and TRBJ1-2; a possible D gene is TRBD1 (6 bases). Germline V gene data show CDR1 as SGHDN and CDR2 as FVKESK. Trimming cost V 3 bases and J 8 bases, with 16 bases left between them. The CDR3 has 14 amino acids. DNA of the CDR3: TGTGCCAGCAGCCACGGAGTAGGGACACCGGGCTACACCTTC. It codes for CASSHGVGTPGYTF.

The chain links TRBV18 to TRBJ2-5; tentative D call: TRBD2 (5 bases). V lost 3 bases and J 1 base, leaving 6 bases between the germline ends. From germline, CDR1 is KGHSH and CDR2 LQKENI. The CDR3 totals 13 residues. The CDR3 region is CASSPRGQETQYF. The CDR3 DNA follows: TGTGCCAGCTCACCCCGGGGCCAAGAGACCCAGTACTTC. Full variable domain (outside the CDR3, taken from reference TRBV18 and TRBJ2-5): NAGVMQNPRHLVRRRGQEARLRCSPMKGHSHVYWYRQLPEEGLKFMVYLQKENIIDESGMPKERFSAEFPKEGPSILRIQQVVRGDSAAYFCASSPRGQETQYFGPGTRLLVL.

This chain uses TRBV28 with TRBJ2-1; 12 bases map to TRBD2. This CDR3 comprises 16 residues. V was clipped by 8 bases and J by 1 base; unmatched bases: 6. Germline loops: CDR1 MDHEN, CDR2 SYDVKM. The CDR3 loop is CASDSLAGGSYNEQFF. CDR3 nucleotides: TGTGCCAGCGATTCCCTAGCGGGAGGGTCCTACAATGAGCAGTTCTTC.

The chain has TRBV3-1 (or the pseudogene TRBV3-2) and TRBJ1-4, with D tentatively TRBD1 (6 bases). Germline V gives CDR1 LGHDT, CDR2 YNNKEL (reference sequence). This CDR3 region has 14 residues. V was trimmed by 4 bases and J by 8 bases, leaving 14 bases between them. The CDR3 loop is CASSPLGGQEKLFF. As DNA, the CDR3 is TGTGCCAGCAGCCCCCTCGGGGGGCAGGAAAAACTGTTTTTT.

V is TRBV5-4 and J is TRBJ2-5; D possibly corresponds to TRBD2 (6 bases). V shed 7 bases and J shed 5 bases, with 18 bases lying between them. The CDR3 extends over 14 amino acids. The germline CDR1 and CDR2 sequences are SGHNT and YYREEE (reference sequence). For the CDR3, the DNA is TGTGCCAGCGCGGGGTCTAGCATAATGGAGACCCAGTACTTC. It codes for CASAGSSIMETQYF.

This chain links TRBV18 with TRBJ2-1, with D perhaps matching TRBD1 (6 bases). Germline V gene sequence: CDR1 KGHSH, CDR2 LQKENI. The V end was cut by 6 bases, the J end by 5 bases, with 17 bases between. The CDR3 has 15 residues. The CDR3 DNA reads TGTGCCAGCTCCCTCCCAGGGGAATCGAACAATGAGCAGTTCTTC. Amino acids: CASSLPGESNNEQFF.

This clone appeared a few times. The CDR3 loop is CASSPLDGQGSGNTIYF. CDR3 nucleotide sequence: TGTGCCAGTAGTCCACTTGACGGACAGGGCTCTGGAAACACCATATATTTT. V usage is TRBV19 and J usage is TRBJ1-3; 8 bases fit TRBD1. Germline V lookup: CDR1 LNHDA, CDR2 SQIVND (reference sequence). The CDR3 totals 17 residues. Trimming at V came to 5 bases and at J to 0 bases, leaving 9 bases not matched to a gene.

The chain combines TRBV18 with TRBJ2-6; unclear D gene. V gave up 2 bases and J gave up 4 bases, with 3 bases separating them. Germline V gene data show CDR1 as KGHSH and CDR2 as LQKENI. The CDR3 has 13 residues. CDR3 loop: CASSPGGANVLTF. The CDR3 nucleotides are TGTGCCAGCTCACCAGGCGGGGCCAACGTCCTGACTTTC.

There are a few counts of this clone. V and J are TRBV12-3 or TRBV12-4 and TRBJ2-7; D is perhaps TRBD1 (6 bases). V dropped 5 bases and J dropped 4 bases, with 9 bases sitting between them. The CDR3 is 12 amino acids. The CDR3 is CASSRTAYEQYF. Written as DNA, the CDR3 is TGTGCCAGCAGTAGGACAGCGTACGAGCAGTACTTC.

The J gene is TRBJ1-2, the V gene TRBV27; D possibly corresponds to TRBD1 (5 bases). With 2 bases removed from V and 2 bases from J, the gap between germline ends came to 12 bases. Per germline, CDR1 MNHEY and CDR2 SMNVEV (reference sequence). There are 15 residues in the CDR3. CDR3 region: CASSLAAGSNYGYTF. The CDR3 DNA sequence: TGTGCCAGCAGTTTAGCGGCAGGGTCCAACTATGGCTACACCTTC.

The gene calls are TRBV6-6 and TRBJ2-2; TRBD2 might be the D (6 bases). This CDR3 has 14 residues. CDR1 MNHNY and CDR2 SVGAGI come from the germline V gene (reference sequence). V was trimmed by 6 bases and J by 5 bases, leaving 13 bases between them. DNA for the CDR3: TGTGCCAGCAGCCCCCGGCGGGATACCGGGGAGCTGTTTTTT. Translated: CASSPRRDTGELFF.

This rearrangement joins TRBV27 to TRBJ2-7; a possible D gene is TRBD2 (7 bases). This CDR3 has 15 residues. V lost 5 bases to trimming and J lost 6 bases, with 20 bases between them. Per the germline V gene, CDR1 is MNHEY and CDR2 is SMNVEV (reference sequence). CDR3 sequence reads: CASSDIGGGGREQYF. CDR3 DNA sequence: TGTGCCAGCAGTGACATCGGAGGGGGAGGGCGCGAGCAGTACTTC.

DNA of the CDR3: TGTGCCAGCAGACACAGGGCCATGAACACTGAAGCTTTCTTT. This translates into CASRHRAMNTEAFF. V is TRBV25-1 and J is TRBJ1-1, with TRBD1 as a possible D gene (6 bases). CDR3 length equals 14 residues. Germline V gene sequence: CDR1 MGHDK, CDR2 SYGVNS. V shed 6 bases and J shed 0 bases, with 11 bases lying between them.

For this clone: One end of the junction does not line up with germline, which may come from a read error. The chain couples TRBV3-1 (or the pseudogene TRBV3-2) to TRBJ2-5; 8 bases are a match to TRBD1. Germline V gene sequence: CDR1 LGHDT, CDR2 YNNKEL (reference sequence). The CDR3 has 15 residues. The CDR3 DNA sequence: TGTGCCAGCACCCAAATAGGACAGGGCCAAGAGACCCAGTACTTC. Its translation: CASTQIGQGQETQYF.

The chain has TRBV5-1 and TRBJ2-7; 7 bases are a match to TRBD2. V lost 5 bases and J lost 2; bases outside the gene matches: 7. This CDR3 region has 14 residues. The germline CDR1 and CDR2 sequences are SGHRS and YFSETQ. The CDR3 bases are TGCGCCAGCAGAAGCGGGAACCCTCCCTACGAGCAGTACGTC. This sequence encodes CASRSGNPPYEQYV.

The chain uses TRBV29-1 and TRBJ2-3; 8 bases line up with TRBD2. This CDR3 comprises 14 residues. V was pared by 3 bases and J by 7 bases, with 9 bases of the junction left unmatched. The germline CDR1 and CDR2 sequences are SQVTM and ANQGSEA. CDR3 bases: TGCAGCGTTGATTCTGGCGGGAGGAGTAATACGCAGTATTTT. Protein: CSVDSGGRSNTQYF.

V is TRBV28 and J is TRBJ2-2; D remains unclear. The CDR3 length is 15 residues. The ends were cut back, 3 bases at V and 1 base at J, with 9 bases in the middle. Looked up from germline, CDR1 is MDHEN and CDR2 is SYDVKM. CDR3 sequence reads: CASSLNAVNTGELFF. CDR3 nucleotides: TGTGCCAGCAGTTTGAATGCAGTGAACACCGGGGAGCTGTTTTTT.

The gene calls are TRBV12-5 and TRBJ2-7; the match to TRBD2 covers 14 bases. The CDR3 extends over 17 amino acids. Germline-derived CDR1 and CDR2 are LGHNT and FRNRAP. V lost 2 bases and J lost 2; bases outside the gene matches: 5. CDR3 region: CASGLTGTSGGTYEQYV. In DNA, the CDR3 is TGTGCTAGTGGTTTGACCGGGACTAGCGGGGGCACCTACGAGCAGTACGTC.

This clone was picked up one time. The gene calls are TRBV28 and TRBJ2-6, with 7 bases identical to TRBD1. After removal of 2 bases from V and 0 bases from J, the junction contained 7 bases not matched to a gene. In germline, CDR1 is MDHEN, CDR2 SYDVKM. The CDR3 is 18 amino acids. In nucleotides, the CDR3 is TGTGCCAGCAGTTTAATTGGGGACAGTGTCTCTGGGGCCAACGTCCTGACTTTC. Protein: CASSLIGDSVSGANVLTF.

This chain links TRBV5-8 with TRBJ1-3; the D gene is possibly TRBD1 (6 bases). The CDR3 length is 15 residues. Germline V gene sequence: CDR1 SGHTS, CDR2 YDEGEE. Trimming took off 4 bases at V and 0 bases at J, with 11 bases between the two ends. The CDR3 reads CASSIGTFSGNTIYF. CDR3 DNA sequence: TGTGCCAGCAGCATCGGGACATTCTCTGGAAACACCATATATTTT.

The rearrangement links TRBV5-1 to TRBJ2-3; a weak D match, TRBD2 (6 bases). This CDR3 is built from 13 residues. Trimming left V 7 bases short and J 2 bases short, with 11 bases between. CDR1 is SGHRS, CDR2 YFSETQ, per germline. The CDR3 region is CASREFDTDTQYF. CDR3 bases: TGCGCCAGCCGGGAGTTTGACACAGATACGCAGTATTTT.

The V and J genes are TRBV5-1 and TRBJ2-7, with 8 positions matching TRBD1. In germline, CDR1 is SGHRS, CDR2 YFSETQ. J lost 5 bases, V lost 0 bases, and 1 base had no gene match. CDR3 length: 13 amino acids. The CDR3 region has the DNA TGCGCCAGCAGCTTGGACAGGGGGAACGAGCAGTACTTC. Translation gives CASSLDRGNEQYF.

The chain links TRBV15 to TRBJ1-6; 8 positions agree with TRBD1. With V trimmed by 3 bases and J by 6 bases, 7 bases remained unmatched. In germline, CDR1 is LNHNV, CDR2 YYDKDF (reference sequence). The CDR3 runs 16 residues. CDR3 coding DNA: TGTGCCACCAGCAGTGAAGGACAGGGAGTTAATTCACCCCTCCACTTT. Protein sequence: CATSSEGQGVNSPLHF.

The CDR3 loop is CASSYSPLGGGSGYTF. DNA of the CDR3: TGTGCCAGCAGTTACTCACCCCTCGGCGGGGGGAGTGGCTACACCTTC. This sequence joins TRBV6-5 and TRBJ1-2; a weak D match, TRBD1 (5 bases). V was clipped by 0 bases and J by 7 bases, with 18 bases between them. The germline V gene has CDR1 MNHEY and CDR2 SVGAGI. The CDR3 consists of 16 residues.

This clone occurred once. The chain carries TRBV4-1 and TRBJ2-5, with 7 nucleotides matching TRBD2. Germline CDR1 reads MGHRA; CDR2 reads YSYEKL. Trimming took 4 bases from V and 4 from J; bases not matched to a gene: 12. This CDR3 spans 16 amino acids. The DNA for the CDR3 is TGCGCCAGCAGCCCCCAACTTTCCCTAGCGGTAGAGACCCAGTACTTC. Protein product: CASSPQLSLAVETQYF.

This clone was seen a handful of times. The CDR3 DNA sequence: TGCAGCGTTCGACTAGCGGGACCCGCCGGCGATACGCAGTATTTT. This gives the protein CSVRLAGPAGDTQYF. V gene TRBV29-1 combines with J gene TRBJ2-3; 11 bases fit TRBD2. The CDR3 sequence is 15 residues long. Germline V gene lookup returns CDR1 SQVTM and CDR2 ANQGSEA. Germline trimming cut 5 bases from V and 6 bases from J; bases unmatched to any gene: 10.

The chain joins TRBV7-3 to TRBJ2-1, with D perhaps TRBD2 (5 bases). This CDR3 region has 13 residues. V lost 5 bases to trimming and J lost 14 bases, with 19 bases between them. Germline V gene data show CDR1 as SGHTA and CDR2 as FQGTGA. CDR3 sequence reads: CASSQTPGLVEFF. The CDR3 bases are TGTGCCAGCAGCCAGACACCGGGATTAGTCGAGTTCTTC.

This clone appeared once. The J gene is TRBJ1-2, the V gene TRBV23-1; D is uncertain. TRBV23-1 is noted as an ORF with a role that remains uncertain. There are 12 residues in the CDR3. V gave up 9 bases and J gave up 5 bases, with 13 bases separating them. The CDR3 nucleotides are TGCGCCAGATCCCGTCTACAGTATGGCTACACCTTC. It is translated as CARSRLQYGYTF.

This sequence joins TRBV28 and TRBJ1-2; 7 positions agree with TRBD1. This CDR3 has 14 residues. Germline assignment: CDR1 MDHEN and CDR2 SYDVKM. V dropped 5 bases and J dropped 2; count of bases not matched to a gene: 5. As DNA, the CDR3 is TGTGCCAGCAGTACAGGGGTTGACAACTATGGCTACACCTTC. This sequence encodes CASSTGVDNYGYTF.

This clone was observed a few times. V usage is TRBV5-1 and J usage is TRBJ1-2, with D hard to call. V was clipped by 6 bases and J by 5 bases, with 8 bases between them. The CDR3 is 11 amino acids. From germline, CDR1 is SGHRS and CDR2 YFSETQ. In DNA form, the CDR3 reads TGCGCCAGCACGGGAGGGTATGGCTACACCTTC. Translation: CASTGGYGYTF.

The V call is TRBV20-1, the J call TRBJ1-6; 8 nucleotides line up with TRBD1. This CDR3 has 15 amino acids. V shed 3 bases, J shed 10 bases, and the junction held 11 bases outside the gene matches. Germline V lookup: CDR1 DFQATT, CDR2 SNEGSKA (reference sequence). The CDR3 DNA sequence: TGCAGTGCTAGTCGGGGGACAGGATGGGGATCACCCCTCCACTTT. It encodes CSASRGTGWGSPLHF.